Reported below is one TCR beta chain. The antigen remains unidentified. This record comes from a study of cytomegalovirus exposure and HLA in healthy donors. Study context: Researchers previously reported finding some 110 million unique TCR beta sequences from roughly 200 million T cells. Researchers found that about 84% of a few hundred genotyped donors fell within the Caucasian-associated ancestry cluster.

The PCR was carried out with 60 Vbeta primers and 13 Jbeta primers. This table comes from immunoSEQ multiplex PCR, and its TCRdb copy is limited to in-frame clones, with some not included. The data hold roughly 200,000 clones, with 78% observed a single time. Findings and limits, study-wide: Within an earlier analysis, most TCR beta V segments proved productive either about 87% or about 30% of the time.

The source material was PBMCs. This receptor was obtained from a female donor in good health and CMV-seronegative.

CDR3 sequence reads: CASSLTGARNEQFF. The CDR3, as DNA: TGTGCCAGCAGCTTAACAGGGGCCAGAAATGAGCAGTTCTTC. This sequence joins TRBV5-4 and TRBJ2-1; 7 bases are shared with TRBD1. CDR3 length: 14 amino acids. From germline, CDR1 is SGHNT and CDR2 YYREEE (reference sequence). V lost 2 bases and J lost 7; bases outside the gene matches: 6.